A single TCR beta chain is shown here with its context. The sample is drawn from a study of Graves' ophthalmopathy and Graves' hyperthyroidism. The CDR3 length is 15 residues. Germline trimming cut 5 bases from V and 7 bases from J; bases unmatched to any gene: 8. Amplified TCR beta CDR3 regions were obtained using RNA transcripts as template. In the first round, RT-PCR was carried out with HTBI primers, and a multiplex PCR formed the second round. From the multiplex PCR reads, TCRdb called clonotypes with MiXCR, one entry per CDR3 protein. This table has around 470,000 distinct CDR3 sequences, roughly 14% appearing once. Exclusion applied to patients with other autoimmune diseases, uncontrolled infections, pregnancy or lactation. Clinical symptoms, serum thyroxine, TRAb, thyroid ultrasound and orbital computed tomography formed the basis of diagnosis.

Sequencing input: blood. The source is a woman aged 25-40 years with Graves' ophthalmopathy. The rearrangement uses TRBV12-3 or TRBV12-4 and TRBJ1-6; 7 bases are shared with TRBD1. CDR3 in DNA: TGTGCCAGCAGTCTTACGACAGGGCGCAATTCACCCCTCCACTTT. Protein: CASSLTTGRNSPLHF.